The 6 T cell receptor beta chains listed next were all sequenced from one sample in a study of blood T cell repertoires in COVID-19. Assay used: immunoSEQ multiplex PCR; TCRdb lists only in-frame clones, some missing. The sample shows about 120,000 clones, roughly 87% of them seen only once. Material: peripheral blood. These TCRs come from an elderly man with acute or convalescent COVID-19.

CDR3 residues: CASSLYRGAGGPTYF. In DNA, the CDR3 is TGTGCCAGCAGTTTATATCGGGGGGCCGGGGGCCCGACGTACTTC. V is TRBV27 and J is TRBJ2-5, with a possible D match to TRBD2 (7 bases). Germline CDR1 and CDR2: MNHEY and SMNVEV (reference sequence). The CDR3 runs 15 residues. The ends were cut back, 1 base at V and 13 bases at J, with 22 bases in the middle.

The V and J genes are TRBV7-2 and TRBJ1-6; the match to TRBD1 covers 7 bases. The germline V gene has CDR1 SGHTA and CDR2 FQGNSA. J gave up 9 bases and V 6 bases, and 8 bases lay outside the gene matches. The CDR3 has 14 amino acids. CDR3 region: CASRFTGEGSPLHF. DNA of the CDR3: TGTGCCAGCAGATTCACAGGGGAAGGTTCACCCCTCCACTTT.

This chain joins TRBV29-1 and TRBJ1-2; 7 positions agree with TRBD1. V gave up 0 bases and J gave up 5 bases; unmatched junction bases: 6. CDR1 and CDR2 (germline): SQVTM, ANQGSEA. The CDR3 has 14 residues. CDR3 bases: TGCAGCGTTGAAGATCAGGCGACAGGGTATGGCTACACCTTC. Amino acid sequence: CSVEDQATGYGYTF.

The J gene is TRBJ2-5, the V gene TRBV19; 9 bases agree with TRBD1. Germline-derived CDR1 and CDR2 are LNHDA and SQIVND (reference sequence). After removal of 5 bases from V and 0 bases from J, the junction contained 4 bases not matched to a gene. The CDR3 is 15 amino acids. Here the CDR3 DNA reads TGTGCCAGTAGTGTGGACAGGGGATACCAAGAGACCCAGTACTTC. It translates to CASSVDRGYQETQYF. Filled out from reference TRBV19 and TRBJ2-5, the complete variable domain reads DGGITQSPKYLFRKEGQNVTLSCEQNLNHDAMYWYRQDPGQGLRLIYYSQIVNDFQKGDIAEGYSVSREKKESFPLTVTSAQKNPTAFYLCASSVDRGYQETQYFGPGTRLLVL.

The chain combines TRBV28 with TRBJ1-1, with unresolved D. CDR3 length: 12 residues. Per germline, CDR1 MDHEN and CDR2 SYDVKM. Trimming stripped 5 bases from V and 5 bases from J, with 9 bases between. The CDR3 DNA follows: TGTGCCAGCAGTCCGAGGAGGACTGAAGCTTTCTTT. Translated: CASSPRRTEAFF.

This chain connects TRBV5-4 to TRBJ1-1, with 9 positions matching TRBD1. The CDR3 runs 14 residues. The V segment lost 3 bases and the J segment 5 bases; nucleotides outside the gene matches: 5. Germline CDR1 SGHNT, CDR2 YYREEE (reference sequence). The CDR3 loop is CASSSGTGRTEAFF. CDR3 bases: TGTGCCAGCAGCTCCGGGACAGGGAGGACTGAAGCTTTCTTT.